Below are 9 T cell receptor beta chains sequenced from a single sample in a study of human T cells and chemical hapten exposure. MiXCR was run by TCRdb on the RACE reads, yielding one entry per CDR3 protein. This sample has about 200,000 distinct CDR3 sequences, with more than 20% found just once. The sample's time point: patch test 3, about 24 weeks after DPC sensitization. Treatment specified: therapeutic diphenylcyclopropenone sensitization with weekly scalp DPC. The input for sequencing was whole blood, taken in connection with sensitization to the hapten diphenylcyclopropenone (DPC). These receptors came from a woman in her thirties or forties with alopecia areata. Some clones in this sample may be carry-over from other donors' samples.

The gene calls are TRBV6-1 and TRBJ2-3, with 8 bases matching TRBD2. The trim removed 6 bases at V and 1 base at J, leaving 6 bases unmatched. CDR3 size: 15 residues. Germline-derived CDR1 and CDR2 are MNHNS and SASEGT. The CDR3, as DNA: TGTGCCAGCAGCGGTAGCGGGACCCGCACAGATACGCAGTATTTT. The encoded protein is CASSGSGTRTDTQYF.

V and J are TRBV29-1 and TRBJ2-5, with 8 bases lining up with TRBD2. From germline, CDR1 is SQVTM and CDR2 ANQGSEA. V dropped 3 bases and J dropped 1; count of bases not matched to a gene: 4. The CDR3 is made up of 14 amino acids. The CDR3 DNA is TGCAGCGTTGATTTCGGGGGGGGCCAAGAGACCCAGTACTTC. Translation: CSVDFGGGQETQYF.

The V call is TRBV7-9, the J call TRBJ2-7; possibly TRBD1 for D (6 bases). The CDR3 runs to 13 residues. Deletions cut 2 bases from V and 4 bases from J, with 9 bases between. CDR1 SEHNR and CDR2 FQNEAQ come from the germline V gene (reference sequence). In DNA, the CDR3 is TGTGCCAGCAGCTTACCTACAGGGTACGAGCAGTACTTC. It codes for CASSLPTGYEQYF.

This clonotype was seen many times. This rearrangement joins TRBV19 to TRBJ1-5; D ambiguous. The V end lost 1 base, the J end lost 5 bases, and 6 bases lay between the germline ends. This CDR3 has 13 amino acids. Germline values: CDR1 LNHDA, CDR2 SQIVND (reference sequence). The chain's CDR3 is CASSIAGHQPQHF. CDR3 DNA sequence: TGTGCCAGTAGTATAGCCGGTCATCAGCCCCAGCATTTT.

This clonotype was counted between two and nine times. The rearrangement joins TRBV20-1 to TRBJ2-7, with 8 bases identical to TRBD1. The V and J ends lost 3 bases and 5 bases, in that order; junction bases with no gene match: 12. The germline V gene encodes CDR1 DFQATT and CDR2 SNEGSKA (reference sequence). The CDR3 is 15 amino acids. The CDR3 DNA reads TGCAGTGCTAGCCGGACAGGGAGGATATTCAACGAGCAGTACTTC. It is translated as CSASRTGRIFNEQYF.

Details on this clonotype: At one of its ends the junction is not consistent with the germline gene, which may arise from a read error. The chain carries TRBV7-9 and TRBJ2-7; no reliable D call. The CDR3 is 18 amino acids. Germline CDR1 and CDR2: SEHNR and FQNEAQ (reference sequence). The CDR3 DNA reads as TGTGCCAGCAGCTTAGGACTTCCTCGCCCGGTAAAGGCCTACAAGCAGTACTTC. It codes for CASSLGLPRPVKAYKQYF.

This chain connects TRBV4-3 to TRBJ2-3; 12 bases align to TRBD2. This CDR3 spans 16 amino acids. The germline V gene encodes CDR1 LGHNA and CDR2 YSLEER. V lost 2 bases, J lost 5 bases, and 5 bases stayed unmatched. This chain's CDR3 is CASSQLAGGPGDTQYF. The CDR3 DNA reads as TGCGCCAGCAGCCAACTAGCGGGAGGGCCCGGAGATACGCAGTATTTT.

The J gene is TRBJ2-2, the V gene TRBV15; D unclear. Per germline, CDR1 LNHNV and CDR2 YYDKDF (reference sequence). This CDR3 comprises 13 residues. V was clipped by 6 bases and J by 6 bases, with 11 bases between them. CDR3 bases: TGTGCCACCAGTAATTATCCCCCCGGGGAGCTGTTTTTT. Protein sequence: CATSNYPPGELFF.

This sequence joins TRBV27 and TRBJ2-7; no definite D call. Trimming took 4 bases from V and 4 from J, leaving 14 bases between them. This CDR3 comprises 14 residues. In germline, CDR1 is MNHEY, CDR2 SMNVEV (reference sequence). The CDR3 loop is CASSSPRGGYEQYF. In DNA form, the CDR3 reads TGTGCCAGCAGTTCCCCACGAGGTGGGTACGAGCAGTACTTC.